This entry lists 10 T cell receptor beta chains sequenced from one sample in a study of T cell changes during pregnancy in multiple sclerosis (dated by TCRdb to between 2018 and 2021). The library was produced with the immunoSEQ multiplex PCR assay. As stored in TCRdb, this immuneACCESS dataset retains in-frame rearrangements with V and J assigned. A fraction of the clones does not appear; measured against another copy, unresolved V genes explain less than half of the discrepancy, and the remainder lacks a known reason. The sample has about 40,000 clones on record, around 94% of them singletons. Of the sample, about 1.8% is held by the ten largest clones. The sequencing used peripheral blood, collected in the third trimester of pregnancy. The receptor source for this set is a female donor with multiple sclerosis, enrolled in a pregnancy study.

The V gene is TRBV27, the J gene TRBJ1-6, with D uncertain. From germline, CDR1 is MNHEY and CDR2 SMNVEV (reference sequence). V lost 4 bases and J 3 bases, leaving 13 bases between the germline ends. This CDR3 contains 16 residues. The CDR3 loop reads CASSSSGLSYNSPLHF. The DNA for the CDR3 is TGTGCCAGCAGTTCCTCTGGACTGAGCTATAATTCACCCCTCCACTTT.

This rearrangement joins TRBV28 to TRBJ1-2; D is unresolved. The CDR3 runs to 13 residues. V was trimmed by 7 bases and J by 7 bases, leaving 16 bases between them. CDR1 is MDHEN, CDR2 SYDVKM, per germline. The CDR3 here is CASILSGIGGYTF. The CDR3 DNA is TGTGCCAGCATCCTATCGGGGATTGGTGGCTACACCTTC.

The gene calls are TRBV9 and TRBJ2-2, with D tentatively TRBD1 (5 bases). Trimming removed 0 bases from V and 4 bases from J, with 7 bases in between. The germline CDR1 and CDR2 sequences are SGDLS and YYNGEE. This CDR3 spans 14 amino acids. The CDR3 nucleotides read TGTGCCAGCAGCGTAGAGGGGCCCACCGGGGAGCTGTTTTTT. It yields the protein CASSVEGPTGELFF.

The CDR3 sequence is CASSFRRTGGSDEQFF. The CDR3 nucleotides are TGTGCCAGCAGCTTTCGACGGACGGGAGGGAGCGATGAGCAGTTCTTC. This chain joins TRBV5-4 and TRBJ2-1, with TRBD2 identical over 8 bases. The length of the CDR3 is 16 residues. CDR1 SGHNT and CDR2 YYREEE come from the germline V gene (reference sequence). V gave up 2 bases and J gave up 8 bases; unmatched junction bases: 12.

The chain recombines TRBV7-2 with TRBJ2-2, with D possibly TRBD1 on 7 matching bases. CDR1 and CDR2 (germline): SGHTA, FQGNSA. The CDR3 runs to 16 residues. V dropped 2 bases and J dropped 1 base, with 11 bases sitting between them. The CDR3 nucleotides read TGTGCCAGCAGCTTACAGGGGGGCCAGAACACCGGGGAGCTGTTTTTT. It encodes CASSLQGGQNTGELFF.

This rearrangement joins TRBV5-6 to TRBJ2-1; 12 bases align to TRBD1. Germline loops: CDR1 SGHDT, CDR2 YYEEEE. The CDR3 extends over 15 amino acids. Unmatched junction bases numbered 4, after V lost 3 bases and J lost 6 bases. The chain's CDR3 is CASSWGQGAINEQFF. DNA of the CDR3: TGTGCCAGCAGCTGGGGACAGGGGGCGATCAATGAGCAGTTCTTC.

The chain is built from TRBV12-5 and TRBJ2-3, with TRBD2 matching 7 bases. V was pared by 3 bases and J by 1 base, with 4 bases of the junction left unmatched. The germline V gene encodes CDR1 LGHNT and CDR2 FRNRAP. This CDR3 region has 15 residues. CDR3 sequence reads: CASGLAGPRTDTQYF. The CDR3 coding sequence is TGTGCTAGTGGTTTAGCGGGGCCCCGCACAGATACGCAGTATTTT.

The chain links TRBV19 to TRBJ1-4, with 9 bases identical to TRBD1. The CDR3 consists of 15 residues. V shed 3 bases and J 7 bases; nucleotides not matched to a gene: 6. CDR1 is LNHDA and CDR2 is SQIVND in the germline V gene (reference sequence). CDR3 in amino acids: CASSIAGTGPEKLFF. In DNA, the CDR3 is TGTGCCAGTAGTATTGCAGGGACAGGGCCTGAAAAACTGTTTTTT.

This clone was recorded a few times. The V call is TRBV27, the J call TRBJ1-4, with D possibly being TRBD1 (5 bases). V lost 7 bases, J lost 4 bases, and 10 bases lay in between. The CDR3 loop spans 13 amino acids. In germline, CDR1 is MNHEY, CDR2 SMNVEV (reference sequence). CDR3 amino acids: CASKTAFNEKLFF. The CDR3 bases are TGTGCCAGCAAGACAGCCTTTAATGAAAAACTGTTTTTT.

The gene calls are TRBV14 and TRBJ1-1; D uncertain. The V end lost 2 bases, the J end lost 4 bases, and 8 bases lay between the germline ends. The germline CDR1 and CDR2 sequences are SGHDN and FVKESK. This CDR3 comprises 13 residues. For the CDR3, the DNA is TGTGCCAGCAGCCAATCCCCCCGCACTGAAGCTTTCTTT. Translating gives CASSQSPRTEAFF.